This T cell receptor (beta chain) is drawn from a study of a mutant IDH1 vaccine in newly diagnosed glioma. About the study: Visit V12 was at week 35; visit V13 was at week 47.

Using immunoSEQ multiplex PCR, the repertoire was profiled, and TCRdb retains in-frame clones only, with some absent. Of over 45,000 clones in the sample, about 79% were seen once. Time point defined: week 47, end of study. Alongside topical imiquimod, each dose of vaccine comprised 300 ug of mutant IDH1 20-mer peptide. Findings and caveats of the study: The study observed vaccine-induced immune responses in about 93% of patients.

Concerning this clone itself: The antigen remains unidentified.

The CDR3 runs 15 residues. Germline V CDR1 and CDR2: SGDLS, YYNGEE. Germline trimming cut 2 bases from V and 0 bases from J; bases unmatched to any gene: 5. The source was PBMCs, collected from a glioma patient whose treatment included an IDH1 peptide vaccine. This sequence was found in a man between 50 and 59 years old with glioma. The J gene is TRBJ2-7, the V gene TRBV9; 7 bases match TRBD1. The CDR3 DNA follows: TGTGCCAGCAGCGTCGGACAGGACCCCTCCTACGAGCAGTACTTC. It codes for CASSVGQDPSYEQYF.